The table lists the clone carrying this TCR beta chain with a count of one. Clones were read by immunoSEQ multiplex PCR, and TCRdb kept only the in-frame ones, dropping some. The table lists tens of thousands of clones, about 88% of them singletons. This entry belongs to a study of blood T cell repertoires in COVID-19. Study summary: T cells, B-cell-depleted T cells, or PBMCs supplied cDNA or gDNA.

The germline V gene has CDR1 MNHEY and CDR2 SMNVEV (reference sequence). The CDR3 sequence is 17 residues long. The ends lost 0 bases at V and 7 bases at J; junction bases unmatched: 10. The receptor was isolated from a man aged 55 to 69 with active COVID-19. The chain couples TRBV27 to TRBJ2-1; 9 positions agree with TRBD2. The sequenced material came from peripheral blood. The CDR3 region is CASSLSPSGTHGNEQFF. The CDR3 DNA reads as TGTGCCAGCAGTTTATCTCCTAGCGGGACACATGGGAATGAGCAGTTCTTC.